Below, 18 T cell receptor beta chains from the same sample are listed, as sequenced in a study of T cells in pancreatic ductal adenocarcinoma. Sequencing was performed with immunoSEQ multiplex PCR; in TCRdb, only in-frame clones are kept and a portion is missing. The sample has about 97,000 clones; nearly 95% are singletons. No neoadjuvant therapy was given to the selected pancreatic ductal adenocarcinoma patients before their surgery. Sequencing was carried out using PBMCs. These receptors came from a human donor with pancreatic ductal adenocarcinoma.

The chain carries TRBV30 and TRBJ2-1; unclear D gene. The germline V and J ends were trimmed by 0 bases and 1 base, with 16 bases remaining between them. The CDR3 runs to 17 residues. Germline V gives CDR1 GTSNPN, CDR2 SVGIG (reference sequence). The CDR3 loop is CAWSVSWQARSYNEQFF. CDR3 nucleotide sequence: TGTGCCTGGAGTGTTTCGTGGCAGGCCCGATCCTACAATGAGCAGTTCTTC. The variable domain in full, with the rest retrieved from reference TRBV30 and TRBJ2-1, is SQTIHQWPATLVQPVGSPLSLECTVEGTSNPNLYWYRQAAGRGLQLLFYSVGIGQISSEVPQNLSASRPQDRQFILSSKKLLLSDSGFYLCAWSVSWQARSYNEQFFGPGTRLTVL.

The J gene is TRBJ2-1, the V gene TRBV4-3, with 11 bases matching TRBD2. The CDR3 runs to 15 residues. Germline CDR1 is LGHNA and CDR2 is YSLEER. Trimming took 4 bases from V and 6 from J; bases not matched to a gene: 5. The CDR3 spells CASSRSGTSGNEQFF. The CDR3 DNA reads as TGCGCCAGCAGCCGGTCGGGGACTAGCGGCAATGAGCAGTTCTTC.

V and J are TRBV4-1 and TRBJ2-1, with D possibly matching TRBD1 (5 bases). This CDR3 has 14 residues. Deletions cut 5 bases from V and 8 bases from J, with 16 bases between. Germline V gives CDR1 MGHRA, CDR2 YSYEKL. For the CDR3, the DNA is TGCGCCAGCAGCAGAAACCAGGGTATTGATGAGCAGTTCTTC. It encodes CASSRNQGIDEQFF.

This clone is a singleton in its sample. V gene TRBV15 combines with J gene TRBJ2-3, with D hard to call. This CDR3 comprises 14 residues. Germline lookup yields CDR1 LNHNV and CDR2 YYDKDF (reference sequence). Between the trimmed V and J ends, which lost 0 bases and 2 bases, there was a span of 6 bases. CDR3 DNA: TGTGCCACCAGCAGAGATCCAGACACAGATACGCAGTATTTT. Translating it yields CATSRDPDTDTQYF.

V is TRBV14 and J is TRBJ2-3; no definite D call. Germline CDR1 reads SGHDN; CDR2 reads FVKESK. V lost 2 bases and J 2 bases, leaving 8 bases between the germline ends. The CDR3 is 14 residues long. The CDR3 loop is CASSQRDFTDTQYF. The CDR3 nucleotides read TGTGCCAGCAGCCAACGCGACTTCACAGATACGCAGTATTTT.

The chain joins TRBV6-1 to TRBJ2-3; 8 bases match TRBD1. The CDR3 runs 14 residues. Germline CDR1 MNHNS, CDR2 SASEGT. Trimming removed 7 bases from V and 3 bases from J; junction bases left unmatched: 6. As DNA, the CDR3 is TGTGCCAGCATTCACGGACAGGGTACAGATACGCAGTATTTT. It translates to CASIHGQGTDTQYF.

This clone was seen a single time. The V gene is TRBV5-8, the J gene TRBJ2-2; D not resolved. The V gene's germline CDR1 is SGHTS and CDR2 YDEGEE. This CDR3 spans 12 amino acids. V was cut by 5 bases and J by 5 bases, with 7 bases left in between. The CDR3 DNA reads TGTGCCAGCAGTCAGATGACCGGGGAGCTGTTTTTT. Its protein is CASSQMTGELFF.

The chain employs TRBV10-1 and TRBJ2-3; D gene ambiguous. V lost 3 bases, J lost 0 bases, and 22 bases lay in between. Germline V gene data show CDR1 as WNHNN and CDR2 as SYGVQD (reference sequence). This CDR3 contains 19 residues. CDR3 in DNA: TGCGCCAGCAGTGAACCGCCAGGTCCCCGGATCACTAGCACAGATACGCAGTATTTT. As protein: CASSEPPGPRITSTDTQYF.

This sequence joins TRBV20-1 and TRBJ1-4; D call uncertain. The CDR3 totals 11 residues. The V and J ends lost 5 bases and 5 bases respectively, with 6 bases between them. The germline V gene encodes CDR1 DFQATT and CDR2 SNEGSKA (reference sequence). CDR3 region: CSAYNNEKLFF. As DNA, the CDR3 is TGCAGTGCTTACAACAATGAAAAACTGTTTTTT.

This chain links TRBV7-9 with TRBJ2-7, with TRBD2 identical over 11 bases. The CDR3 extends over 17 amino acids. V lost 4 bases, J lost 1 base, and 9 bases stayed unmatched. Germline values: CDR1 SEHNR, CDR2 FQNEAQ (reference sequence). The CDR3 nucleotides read TGTGCCAGCAGCTCGGAACACTCTAGCGGGAGGTCCTACGAGCAGTACTTC. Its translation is CASSSEHSSGRSYEQYF.

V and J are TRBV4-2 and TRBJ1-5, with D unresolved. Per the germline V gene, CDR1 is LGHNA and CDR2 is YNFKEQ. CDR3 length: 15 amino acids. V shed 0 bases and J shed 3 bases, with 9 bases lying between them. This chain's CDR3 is CASSQEGSFNQPQHF. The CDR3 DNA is TGTGCCAGCAGCCAAGAGGGCAGCTTCAATCAGCCCCAGCATTTT.

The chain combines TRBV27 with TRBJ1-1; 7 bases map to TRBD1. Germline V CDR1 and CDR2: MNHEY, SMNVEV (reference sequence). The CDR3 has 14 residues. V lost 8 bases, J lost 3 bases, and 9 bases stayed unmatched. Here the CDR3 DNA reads TGTGCCAGCGCCCATCCAGGGGGGCACACTGAAGCTTTCTTT. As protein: CASAHPGGHTEAFF.

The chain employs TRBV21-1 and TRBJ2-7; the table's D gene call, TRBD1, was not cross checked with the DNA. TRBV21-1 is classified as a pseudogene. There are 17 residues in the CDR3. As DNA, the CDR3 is TGTGCCAGCAGCCGTTTTACTCAGACAGGGATTACCCACGAGCAGTACTTC. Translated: CASSRFTQTGITHEQYF.

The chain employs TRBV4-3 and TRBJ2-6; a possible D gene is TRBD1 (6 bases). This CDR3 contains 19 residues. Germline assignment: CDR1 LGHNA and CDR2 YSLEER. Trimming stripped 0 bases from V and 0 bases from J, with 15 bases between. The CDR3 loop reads CASSQEIRDTLSGANVLTF. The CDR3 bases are TGCGCCAGCAGCCAAGAGATCAGGGACACCCTCTCTGGGGCCAACGTCCTGACTTTC.

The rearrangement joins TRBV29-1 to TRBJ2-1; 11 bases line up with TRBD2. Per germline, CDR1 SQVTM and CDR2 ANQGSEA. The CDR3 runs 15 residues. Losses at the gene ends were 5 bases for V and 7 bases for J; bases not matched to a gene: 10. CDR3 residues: CSVNRLAGSGNEQFF. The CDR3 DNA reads TGCAGCGTTAATAGACTAGCGGGAAGTGGTAATGAGCAGTTCTTC.

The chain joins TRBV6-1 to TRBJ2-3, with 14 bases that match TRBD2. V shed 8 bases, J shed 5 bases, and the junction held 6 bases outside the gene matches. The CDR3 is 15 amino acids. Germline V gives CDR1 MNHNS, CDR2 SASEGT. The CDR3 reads CASGGGTSGRDTQYF. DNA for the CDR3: TGTGCCAGCGGTGGCGGGACTAGCGGGAGAGATACGCAGTATTTT.

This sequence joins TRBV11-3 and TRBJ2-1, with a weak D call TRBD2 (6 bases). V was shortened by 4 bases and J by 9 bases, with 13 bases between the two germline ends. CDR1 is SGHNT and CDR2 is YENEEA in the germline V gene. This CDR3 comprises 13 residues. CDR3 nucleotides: TGTGCCAGCAGCTCTCAGCAGGGAGGTGAGCAGTTCTTC. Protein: CASSSQQGGEQFF.

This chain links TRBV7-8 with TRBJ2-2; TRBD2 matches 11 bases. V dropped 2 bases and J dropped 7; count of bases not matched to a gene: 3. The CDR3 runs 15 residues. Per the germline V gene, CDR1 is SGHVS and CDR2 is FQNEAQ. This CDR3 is CASSLLAGGYGELFF. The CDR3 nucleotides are TGTGCCAGCAGCTTACTAGCGGGAGGATACGGGGAGCTGTTTTTT.